Shown below are 27 T cell receptor beta chains from a single sample sequenced in a study of spatial heterogeneity in lung cancer. Study findings and constraints: Within tumors, counts of expanded alpha and beta TCRs tracked tumor mutation counts.

Which antigens these TCRs recognize remains unknown. Time point: sample taken at primary tumor resection. TCRdb called the 5' RACE reads again in MiXCR, with one record for every CDR3 protein. Seen here are 8,700 or so distinct CDR3 sequences, roughly an eighth observed once, and the top ten hold roughly 13%. The sample here was lung tumor tissue, taken at surgery. The receptors originated from a male donor with early-stage non-small cell lung cancer.

Sample share makes this clonotype medium-sized. For a library built for alpha chains, this beta chain is a stray read; little rests on its size. The chain is built from TRBV29-1 and TRBJ2-2, with 7 positions matching TRBD1. Losses at the gene ends were 8 bases for V and 0 bases for J; bases not matched to a gene: 6. The germline gives CDR1 SQVTM, CDR2 ANQGSEA. The CDR3 contains 14 residues. CDR3 in DNA: TGCAGCCATCCCGGGACAGCGAACACCGGGGAGCTGTTTTTT. Translating it yields CSHPGTANTGELFF.

This clonotype appeared many times. A library prepared for alpha chains yielded this beta chain as an off-target read; its size is of little meaning. The chain has TRBV29-1 and TRBJ2-5, with 7 bases aligning to TRBD1. CDR3 length: 14 amino acids. In germline, CDR1 is SQVTM, CDR2 ANQGSEA. V was clipped by 3 bases and J by 5 bases; unmatched bases: 9. CDR3 nucleotides: TGCAGCGTTGACGGAATGGGGACAGCTGAGACCCAGTACTTC. This translates into CSVDGMGTAETQYF.

A note on this clonotype: A library prepared for alpha chains yielded this beta chain as an off-target read; its size is of little meaning. The genes are TRBV3-1 and TRBJ2-3; unclear D gene. Looked up from germline, CDR1 is LGHDT and CDR2 is YNNKEL (reference sequence). With 0 bases removed from V and 6 bases from J, the gap between germline ends came to 13 bases. The CDR3 is 15 residues long. CDR3 DNA sequence: TGTGCCAGCAGCCAAGATCCAGGAGTAAGGGATACGCAGTATTTT. It encodes CASSQDPGVRDTQYF.

This clonotype has at least ten counts. The library was built for alpha chains, so this beta chain is an off-target read and its size means little. The chain uses TRBV7-9 and TRBJ2-3; D possibly corresponds to TRBD2 (5 bases). V dropped 3 bases and J dropped 0 bases, with 7 bases sitting between them. The CDR3 extends over 14 amino acids. In germline, CDR1 is SEHNR, CDR2 FQNEAQ (reference sequence). The CDR3 reads CASSFGGSTDTQYF. CDR3 bases: TGTGCCAGCAGCTTTGGCGGGAGCACAGATACGCAGTATTTT.

Ten or more counts support this clonotype. With the library built for alpha chains, this beta chain is off target and its frequency is not meaningful. V usage is TRBV9 and J usage is TRBJ1-3; D perhaps matches TRBD1 (6 bases). Between the trimmed V and J ends, which lost 2 bases and 8 bases, there was a span of 14 bases. CDR3 length equals 14 residues. Per germline, CDR1 SGDLS and CDR2 YYNGEE. This CDR3 is CASSVSGQSDTIYF. DNA for the CDR3: TGTGCCAGCAGCGTCAGCGGACAGAGCGACACCATATATTTT.

In its sample, this clonotype is medium-sized. The library was built for alpha chains, so this beta chain is an off-target read and its size means little. V usage is TRBV29-1 and J usage is TRBJ1-1; D not certain. The V gene's germline CDR1 is SQVTM and CDR2 ANQGSEA. The CDR3 is 15 residues long. With 5 bases removed from V and 3 bases from J, the gap between germline ends came to 19 bases. The CDR3 nucleotides are TGCAGCGTTTTTCCCCCACAGCGAGGCCACACTGAAGCTTTCTTT. Its translation is CSVFPPQRGHTEAFF.

This clonotype was detected many times. This beta chain lies outside the target of a library built for alpha chains; its clone size means little. This chain links TRBV2 with TRBJ2-7; TRBD2 is a possible D gene (6 bases). Germline CDR1 SNHLY, CDR2 FYNNEI. This CDR3 region has 12 residues. The V and J ends lost 7 bases and 2 bases respectively, with 9 bases between them. The CDR3 nucleotides read TGTGCCAGCACGCGGGACCCCTACGAGCAGTACTTC. Protein sequence: CASTRDPYEQYF.

Turning to this clonotype: Within a library made for alpha chains, this beta chain is off target, and its count is uninformative. V usage is TRBV19 and J usage is TRBJ2-3; 7 bases line up with TRBD1. The CDR3 consists of 13 residues. Germline CDR1 reads LNHDA; CDR2 reads SQIVND (reference sequence). J was trimmed by 14 bases and V by 8 bases; bases with no gene match: 16. The CDR3 here is CASSLGTAQSPYF. The CDR3 region has the DNA TGTGCCAGTTCGTTGGGGACAGCCCAATCTCCGTATTTT.

In its sample, this clonotype was seen many times. This beta chain is a stray read from a library made for alpha chains; its abundance is not meaningful. V gene TRBV12-3 or TRBV12-4 combines with J gene TRBJ1-5; D is possibly TRBD1 (5 bases). This CDR3 region has 13 residues. Deletions cut 4 bases from V and 7 bases from J, with 11 bases between. CDR3: CASSSSWTQPQHF. The CDR3 bases are TGTGCCAGCAGTTCCTCTTGGACACAGCCCCAGCATTTT.

This clonotype showed up many times. Since it is a stray read in a library aimed at alpha chains, this beta chain has a size that is not meaningful. V and J are TRBV6-5 and TRBJ1-4; D is ambiguous. Germline V gene sequence: CDR1 MNHEY, CDR2 SVGAGI. V lost 8 bases and J 3 bases, leaving 7 bases between the germline ends. CDR3 size: 12 residues. The CDR3 bases are TGTGCCAGCCGTCACCCTAATGAAAAACTGTTTTTT. It is translated as CASRHPNEKLFF.

This clonotype showed up many times. This beta chain is an unintended read in a library built for alpha chains; its size means little. The V call is TRBV7-6, the J call TRBJ2-2, with TRBD2 identical over 8 bases. The CDR3 runs 15 residues. J gave up 4 bases and V 4 bases, and 5 bases lay outside the gene matches. From germline, CDR1 is SGHVS and CDR2 FNYEAQ. The CDR3 here is CASSSGSGSTGELFF. The CDR3 DNA follows: TGTGCCAGCAGCTCCGGCAGCGGGAGCACCGGGGAGCTGTTTTTT.

This clonotype showed up many times. Because this beta chain is a stray read in a library intended to capture alpha chains, its abundance should not be given much weight. The chain joins TRBV11-2 to TRBJ2-3, with TRBD2 matching over 7 bases. V dropped 2 bases and J dropped 5; count of bases not matched to a gene: 1. Germline V lookup: CDR1 SGHAT, CDR2 FQNNGV. The CDR3 totals 13 residues. The CDR3 loop is CASSLLAEDTQYF. CDR3 DNA sequence: TGTGCCAGCAGCTTACTAGCGGAAGATACGCAGTATTTT.

This clonotype was counted at least ten times. This beta chain slipped into a library made for alpha chains as a stray read, so its size is not meaningful. The chain carries TRBV5-1 and TRBJ1-2; D is uncertain. This CDR3 has 16 amino acids. Germline loops: CDR1 SGHRS, CDR2 YFSETQ. V shed 0 bases and J shed 0 bases, with 12 bases lying between them. The CDR3 region is CASSLVDSRANYGYTF. CDR3 bases: TGCGCCAGCAGCTTGGTGGACTCCAGAGCTAACTATGGCTACACCTTC.

This clonotype qualifies as medium-sized. The library was designed around alpha chains, so this beta chain is a stray read whose abundance carries little weight. The gene calls are TRBV29-1 and TRBJ1-4; TRBD1 matches 7 bases. J was trimmed by 6 bases and V by 4 bases; bases with no gene match: 5. The CDR3 loop spans 13 amino acids. Germline loops: CDR1 SQVTM, CDR2 ANQGSEA. DNA of the CDR3: TGCAGCGTTGGACGACAGGGCGATGAAAAACTGTTTTTT. Translated: CSVGRQGDEKLFF.

This clonotype has ten or more counts. Since it is a stray read in a library aimed at alpha chains, this beta chain has a size that is not meaningful. The V gene is TRBV2, the J gene TRBJ1-5; D is unclear. V was trimmed by 5 bases and J by 1 base, leaving 9 bases between them. Looked up from germline, CDR1 is SNHLY and CDR2 is FYNNEI. The CDR3 is made up of 14 amino acids. CDR3 nucleotide sequence: TGTGCCAGCAGTAGCGGCCGAAGCAATCAGCCCCAGCATTTT. Amino acids: CASSSGRSNQPQHF.

This clonotype was seen ten or more times. This beta chain was picked up by a library intended for alpha chains and is off target, so its count carries little meaning. The chain is built from TRBV12-3 or TRBV12-4 and TRBJ1-3; tentatively, D is TRBD1 (5 bases). This CDR3 contains 14 residues. Between the trimmed V and J ends, which lost 7 bases and 3 bases, there was a span of 13 bases. The CDR3 DNA sequence: TGTGCCAGCACCGCTGGGGGGGTTGGAAACACCATATATTTT. It encodes CASTAGGVGNTIYF.

In this sample, this clonotype turned up many times. Found in a library prepared for alpha chains, this beta chain is an off-target read, and its abundance has little meaning. The CDR3: CASSVGPQGSYEQYF. In DNA form, the CDR3 reads TGTGCCAGCAGCGTAGGGCCCCAGGGCTCCTACGAGCAGTACTTC. The chain couples TRBV9 to TRBJ2-7, with a possible D match to TRBD1 (5 bases). The CDR3 contains 15 residues. Germline lookup yields CDR1 SGDLS and CDR2 YYNGEE. V was clipped by 0 bases and J by 0 bases, with 10 bases between them.

This clonotype ranks as medium-sized. The library was prepared for alpha chains; this beta chain is a stray read, so its frequency means little. This chain connects TRBV12-3 or TRBV12-4 to TRBJ1-5; 8 bases agree with TRBD1. The junction had 4 bases not matched to a gene; V was cut back by 4 bases and J by 5 bases. CDR3 size: 14 residues. This CDR3 reads CASSSQGADQPQHF. DNA for the CDR3: TGTGCCAGCAGTTCCCAGGGGGCAGATCAGCCCCAGCATTTT.

This clonotype was detected only once. With the library built for alpha chains, this beta chain is off target and its frequency is not meaningful. In nucleotides, the CDR3 is TGTGCCAGCAGCGACGCGACAGGGGGCGCGGATACGCAGTATTTT. Protein sequence: CASSDATGGADTQYF. This rearrangement joins TRBV11-2 to TRBJ2-3; 10 bases line up with TRBD1. CDR3 length: 15 amino acids. V shed 5 bases and J 6 bases; nucleotides not matched to a gene: 8. Germline V gene sequence: CDR1 SGHAT, CDR2 FQNNGV.

Note on this clonotype: This beta chain is a stray sequence in a library constructed for alpha chains; its clone size is not meaningful. The rearrangement joins TRBV10-3 to TRBJ2-3; 10 bases are a match to TRBD1. V trimming: 6 bases; J trimming: 3 bases; junction bases outside the gene matches: 3. Germline V gene sequence: CDR1 ENHRY, CDR2 SYGVKD. This CDR3 contains 14 residues. CDR3 DNA sequence: TGTGCCATCAGACCGGGACAGGGGACAGATACGCAGTATTTT. Amino acids: CAIRPGQGTDTQYF.

This clonotype was seen ten or more times. Because this beta chain is a stray read in a library intended to capture alpha chains, its abundance should not be given much weight. This rearrangement joins TRBV29-1 to TRBJ2-2; 7 bases are shared with TRBD2. The CDR3 spans 15 residues. The V and J ends lost 6 bases and 0 bases, in that order; junction bases with no gene match: 7. The germline gives CDR1 SQVTM, CDR2 ANQGSEA. DNA for the CDR3: TGCAGCGTGACTAGCATGACAGCGAACACCGGGGAGCTGTTTTTT. Amino acid sequence: CSVTSMTANTGELFF.

This clonotype was recorded many times. As an off-target read in a library built for alpha chains, this beta chain has a frequency of little significance. The V and J genes are TRBV27 and TRBJ2-5; weak D call: TRBD1 (6 bases). The CDR3 has 14 amino acids. The V gene lost 7 bases and the J gene lost 5 bases, with 17 bases spanning the gap. Germline V lookup: CDR1 MNHEY, CDR2 SMNVEV (reference sequence). CDR3 protein: CASTNWGLGETQYF. CDR3 nucleotide sequence: TGTGCCAGCACCAATTGGGGGCTGGGGGAGACCCAGTACTTC.

Comments on this clonotype: The size of this beta chain means little, since it is a stray read in a library made for alpha chains. V is TRBV7-6 and J is TRBJ2-2; 7 nucleotides match TRBD2. This CDR3 comprises 18 residues. Germline V CDR1 and CDR2: SGHVS, FNYEAQ. Germline trimming cut 0 bases from V and 0 bases from J; bases unmatched to any gene: 7. The CDR3 bases are TGTGCCAGCAGCTTAGCGCTTCCGGGAGGTACGAACACCGGGGAGCTGTTTTTT. Translated, it gives CASSLALPGGTNTGELFF. The complete variable domain, with remaining parts taken from reference TRBV7-6 and TRBJ2-2, reads GAGVSQSPRYKVTKRGQDVALRCDPISGHVSLYWYRQALGQGPEFLTYFNYEAQQDKSGLPNDRFSAERPEGSISTLTIQRTEQRDSAMYRCASSLALPGGTNTGELFFGEGSRLTVL.

This clonotype has ten or more counts. This beta chain is off target for a library built for alpha chains, so its abundance means little. The chain recombines TRBV7-2 with TRBJ2-7; the D is unclear. V gave up 1 base and J gave up 5 bases, with 18 bases separating them. Germline V gene data show CDR1 as SGHTA and CDR2 as FQGNSA. CDR3 size: 16 residues. The CDR3 spells CASSLDRHAVGHEQYF. The DNA for the CDR3 is TGTGCCAGCAGCTTAGATCGGCACGCGGTTGGGCACGAGCAGTACTTC.

This clonotype has at least ten counts. Because the library targeted alpha chains, this beta chain is an off-target read whose size means little. J is TRBJ2-1 and V is TRBV6-1; D gene uncertain. V lost 7 bases and J 9 bases, leaving 13 bases between the germline ends. The CDR3 loop spans 12 amino acids. Germline lookup yields CDR1 MNHNS and CDR2 SASEGT. The CDR3 here is CASIPRSSEQFF. The CDR3 DNA follows: TGTGCCAGCATCCCCAGATCTAGTGAGCAGTTCTTC.

Sample share makes this clonotype medium-sized. Because the library targeted alpha chains, this beta chain is an off-target read whose size means little. This chain connects TRBV12-3 or TRBV12-4 to TRBJ1-2, with a possible D match to TRBD1 (6 bases). This CDR3 comprises 13 residues. V lost 2 bases and J 5 bases, leaving 9 bases between the germline ends. DNA for the CDR3: TGTGCCAGCAGTTTACAGGGGTCGTATGGCTACACCTTC. This codes for CASSLQGSYGYTF.

This clonotype showed up many times. The library was designed around alpha chains, so this beta chain is a stray read whose abundance carries little weight. V is TRBV10-3 and J is TRBJ1-3; 9 bases fit TRBD1. The V and J ends lost 7 bases and 2 bases, in that order; junction bases with no gene match: 3. CDR3 length: 14 residues. The V gene's germline CDR1 is ENHRY and CDR2 SYGVKD. The CDR3 reads CAITDRGAGNTIYF. The DNA of the CDR3 is TGTGCCATCACGGACAGGGGTGCTGGAAACACCATATATTTT.